This entry features one T cell receptor beta chain sequence. The ends were cut back, 5 bases at V and 0 bases at J, with 14 bases in the middle. Germline V gene lookup returns CDR1 SGHTA and CDR2 FQGTGA. This CDR3 has 16 residues. The sample is drawn from a study of shared clonotypes between healthy human individuals. None of the donors, who were healthy HIV-negative adults, had recently had acute infections or vaccinations. Splitting of CD4+ cells produced CD45RA+ naive and CD45RA-negative memory subsets. Profiling relied on immunoSEQ multiplex PCR, and the TCRdb table lists in-frame clones only, not all of them. The sample has approximately 2.3 million clones; approximately 95% are singletons.

The genes are TRBV7-3 and TRBJ2-1; D perhaps matches TRBD2 (6 bases). The source of this sequence is a young man in good health. Some clones in this sample may be carry-over from other donors' samples. Sequenced material: naive CD4+ T cells from PBMCs. Subset of the sample: CD45RA+ positively selected. CDR3 bases: TGTGCCAGCAGCCCGTCGAGGAGGGCCTCCTACAATGAGCAGTTCTTC. Its translation is CASSPSRRASYNEQFF.